This T cell receptor (beta chain) was found in a study of neurological immune-mediated disorders. The table lists this clonotype with many counts. Per the germline V gene, CDR1 is SGHVS and CDR2 is FNYEAQ. The CDR3 runs to 15 residues. Trimming left V 4 bases short and J 2 bases short, with 14 bases between. Serving as healthy controls were blood bank volunteers based in Maryland, USA. Unsorted libraries used 2 million PBMCs kept at -80 degrees C. 5'RACE with 10-nucleotide random UMIs generated the cDNA. Over 160 million TCR-beta sequences from 15-18 subjects came out of each sequencing run. TCRdb ran MiXCR on the 5' RACE reads and lists one entry per CDR3 protein. The sample lists under 50,000 distinct CDR3 sequences, 20% to 30% occurring once.

This sequence joins TRBV7-6 and TRBJ1-1; D perhaps matches TRBD1 (6 bases). Material for sequencing was PBMCs. The sequence came from a woman in her 70s in good health. Here the CDR3 reads CASSSPEGGNTEAFF. The CDR3 nucleotides are TGTGCCAGCAGCTCGCCGGAGGGGGGAAACACTGAAGCTTTCTTT.